This section outlines one T cell receptor (beta chain) sequence together with its context. This clone was detected once. The specificity of this receptor is unknown. No per-base quality is available; no much larger clone lies one base away. This entry comes from a study of cytomegalovirus exposure and HLA in healthy donors (TCRdb year 2017). A note on the overall study: According to an earlier analysis of 587 of the donors, about 179 million T cells yielded over 90 million unique TCR beta sequences and about 300 Gb of sequence data. A later analysis re-analyzed previously published TCR beta repertoires from 666 donors and added high-resolution HLA genotyping to study TCR occurrence patterns. The study aimed to test whether signatures of past pathogen exposure could be identified by cataloging public T cell receptors. Roughly five DR-DQ haplotypes were handled as single units for association and clustering because linkage in the cohort was strong. Class I and class II HLA loci were covered by the typing at four-digit resolution. Of the 300 to 500 genotyped donors, 81% were placed in the genetic ancestry cluster associated with self-reported Caucasian donors. All discovery cohort repertoires had been generated using a single sequencing platform. The number of typed donors differed by locus: about 620-630 for A, B, C, DRB1 and DQB1; roughly 510 for DQA1; approximately 600 for DPA1; and approximately 450 for DPB1. In the later analysis, no new phenotypic data were used to find candidate immune exposures; instead, reliance was placed on TCR beta sequences and their occurrence across donors. Besides the first cohort of more than 650 subjects, a separate validation cohort made up of over a hundred different subjects was used. Genome-wide SNP genotypes for about 55% of the roughly 670 donors were used in a later genetic analysis, which treated that subset as a discovery cohort. The T cell repertoires of under 700 subjects were profiled by immunosequencing and related to cytomegalovirus serostatus. To predict cytomegalovirus infection status, the study combined high-throughput TCR immunosequencing, statistical association of individual TCRs with disease status, and machine learning. On average, roughly 240,000 unique TCR beta nucleotide sequences were sequenced per donor among more than 350 genotyped donors of the cohort, with around 19% of those sequences being non-productive. Alongside the repertoire data, information on donor age, sex, ethnicity and CMV serostatus was compiled. To decide whether each TCR beta V gene segment behaved as functional or pseudogenic, an earlier analysis of 587 of the donors relied on high-throughput TCR beta sequencing. An early release that covered around 590 HLA-typed donors contained about 290 gigabases of sequencing data and 85 million to 100 million unique TCR sequences.

The library was generated by the immunoSEQ multiplex PCR assay. For the multiplex PCR, a mixture combining 60 forward primers for TCR Vbeta segments and 13 reverse primers for TCR Jbeta segments was used. The CDR3 region of rearranged TCR beta genes was amplified from genomic DNA with a multiplex PCR assay. Amplified TCR beta libraries were sequenced as 87-base-pair reads on the Illumina HiSeq System. From the authors' description of their analysis: Across the 600 to 700 repertoires, a later analysis counted 80 million or so unique TCR beta chains, around 11 million of which were shared by at least two donors. Raw reads were error-corrected and collapsed into unique sequences with a nearest-neighbor algorithm that merged closely related sequences to remove PCR and sequencing errors. CDR3 sequences were aligned to IMGT reference sequences to assign V, D and J gene segments. For a sequence to be retained, at least a six-nucleotide match to both a V gene segment and a J gene segment was required. Rearrangements were called productive when the CDR3 lacked stop codons and stayed in frame with V and J; all others were non-productive. Following IMGT convention, CDR3 was defined as the stretch from the second conserved V-encoded cysteine to the conserved J-encoded phenylalanine. The earlier analysis of a few hundred of the donors excluded any sequence lacking an unambiguous match to a single V gene segment. An earlier analysis of 500 to 700 of the donors classified V segments as functional when productive rearrangements were above 56.7% and as segregating when the standard deviation between donors was above 5%. A statistical classification framework was built for diagnosing cytomegalovirus status from the catalog of TCR beta chain sequences. In a later analysis, TCR nucleotide sequences were compared against IMGT/GENE-DB human TR gene sequences so that V and J genes could be assigned. In a later analysis, CDR3 sequences and most-parsimonious VDJ recombination scenarios were assigned using the TCRdist pipeline. In a later analysis, each TCR beta chain was defined by its CDR3 amino acid sequence together with its V-gene family, and reads without a unique V-gene family were excluded. In a later analysis, 500 to 650 highly shared, low-generation-probability nucleotide sequences were removed to address suspected cross-contamination and a sequencing artifact. For each public chain, a later analysis derived a clonal expansion index from normalized ranks of inferred template counts within each repertoire. In a later analysis, generation probabilities were computed using a VDJ recombination model fitted to out-of-frame rearrangements, and the results were checked against IGoR. Hypergeometric tests were used in a later analysis to score TCR-TCR, TCR-HLA and TCR-CMV co-occurrence, with a repertoire-size bias correction applied to the TCR pairs. A later analysis estimated false discovery rates by permuting HLA or CMV assignments 20 times. In a later analysis, co-occurring TCRs were grouped using DBSCAN, with TCRdist sequence similarity added in when clustering inside HLA-allele-positive subsets. Repertoires with fewer than 30,000 or more than 120,000 public chains, plus five repertoires with anomalous nucleotide sharing, were excluded from co-occurrence clustering. The immuneACCESS repertoire file appears here via TCRdb, limited to in-frame rearrangements. These files lack a portion of the clones; in checked studies, under half of the deficit traces to unresolved V genes, and the cause of the others is not known. V and J calls and clone size are copied from that table; D and trimming were computed from the DNA. In this sample the table shows 210,000 or so clones, around 83% of which occur a single time. The top ten clonotypes cover 10% of the sample.

In total, more than 500 healthy bone marrow donors made up the cohort. At the time of sampling, all cohort members were nominally healthy, though unrecorded immune exposures were likely present. The donor was CMV seropositive and belonged to the group of about 290 seropositive cohort members. Every donor gave a peripheral blood sample, and the peripheral blood mononuclear cells from that sample were used for TCR beta sequencing. The Qiagen DNeasy Blood Extraction Kit was used to extract genomic DNA from the blood cell samples. The full study reports these points: In a later analysis, the rate of TCR association differed among HLA loci, with DRB1 alleles having the most associated TCRs and HLA-C alleles having the fewest. Most TCR sequences were observed very rarely across donors, whereas some public TCRs were present in many individuals. An association between a missense DCLRE1C variant and V-gene and J-gene trimming of TCR beta chains was found in a later genetic analysis and replicated in an independent cohort. Broadly in line with IMGT annotations, most TCR beta V segments showed up in productive rearrangements about 90% or about 30% of the time in an earlier analysis of 587 of the donors. At a false discovery rate of 0.05, a later analysis linked 15,000 to 20,000 TCR beta sequences to specific HLA alleles. In both the original and validation cohorts, the classifier was reported to diagnose cytomegalovirus status with high specificity and sensitivity. The authors suggested that the approach could potentially be generalized to other disease states and immunological phenotypes. A total of 164 TCR beta chains were listed by the study as associated with cytomegalovirus. Most CMV-associated TCR beta chains appeared to be HLA-restricted in a later analysis, and the HLA associations seemed to be driven largely by CMV exposure. In a later analysis, HLA-associated TCR beta chains were found to be more clonally expanded and to have lower generation probabilities than equally common non-associated chains. Correlated functional status among segregating V segments might reflect linkage disequilibrium, but an unknown experimental factor could not be ruled out. In this cohort, only TCR beta chains were sequenced, and detectable features were limited by the absence of alpha or paired-chain data. A further reported finding was that TCR beta sequences accurately predicted the HLA-A and HLA-B alleles for most subjects in the first cohort. CMV serostatus was the only immune exposure information available for the cohort. When HLA alleles, especially DR and DQ, strongly co-occurred, attributing TCR associations to individual alleles was difficult. Because HLA typing was unavailable for some donors at each locus, only the typed subset was used in association tests. About 17 rarely observed V segments, including chromosome 9 orphons, were excluded from the earlier analysis of some 590 of the donors because counts were too low. The sequencing pipeline was judged likely to have produced a cluster of highly shared sequence variants as a technical artifact. According to a later analysis, parvovirus B19, influenza, CMV and Epstein-Barr virus appeared linked to several top co-occurrence clusters. A later genetic analysis reported fewer N-insertions in productive TCRs among donors in an Asian-associated ancestry cluster than the approximately 670-donor mean. Three of the identified cytomegalovirus-associated TCR beta chains were confirmed in vitro to be specific for cytomegalovirus antigens. The presence/absence analyses assumed that sequencing depth was roughly uniform across donors, and that assumption may not be true.

The sequencing sample was made of PBMCs. The receptor's source is a woman between 50 and 59 years old in good health and CMV-seropositive.

The CDR3: CASSLFGSDEQYF. DNA sequence: TGTGCCAGCAGCTTATTCGGGTCGGACGAGCAGTACTTC. Recombination connected TRBV7-2 to TRBJ2-7, with the D gene not clear enough to name. The CDR3 runs 13 residues from the cysteine to the phenylalanine. The kept DNA is CDR3 alone, 39 bases in frame from the first base. Via the germline V gene, CDR1 is SGHTA and CDR2 FQGNSA. Deletion took 2 bases off V and 5 bases off J, with a span of 10 bases between the germline ends.